This passage covers 10 T cell receptor beta chains from one sample sequenced in a study of blood T cell repertoires in COVID-19. Sequencing was performed with immunoSEQ multiplex PCR; in TCRdb, only in-frame clones are kept and a portion is missing. Seen here are approximately 13,000 clones, roughly 73% observed once, and the top ten hold over 9.5%. The material sequenced was peripheral blood. These TCRs come from a man aged 65 to 85 with acute or convalescent COVID-19.

The chain links TRBV5-1 to TRBJ1-5; D not resolved. Trimming took 0 bases from V and 5 from J, leaving 15 bases between them. Germline V lookup: CDR1 SGHRS, CDR2 YFSETQ. The CDR3 sequence is 16 residues long. DNA of the CDR3: TGCGCCAGCAGCTTGGATGGCAGGTGGGGAGATCAGCCCCAGCATTTT. Its translation: CASSLDGRWGDQPQHF.

The chain employs TRBV7-2 and TRBJ2-3, with 8 bases aligning to TRBD1. Germline V gives CDR1 SGHTA, CDR2 FQGNSA. The CDR3 runs 15 residues. V shed 5 bases and J 5 bases; nucleotides not matched to a gene: 9. The CDR3: CASSPGQVHGDTQYF. CDR3 sequence (DNA): TGTGCCAGCAGCCCGGGACAGGTTCACGGAGATACGCAGTATTTT. The whole variable domain, remainder taken from reference TRBV7-2 and TRBJ2-3, is GAGVSQSPSNKVTEKGKDVELRCDPISGHTALYWYRQSLGQGLEFLIYFQGNSAPDKSGLPSDRFSAERTGGSVSTLTIQRTQQEDSAVYLCASSPGQVHGDTQYFGPGTRLTVL.

The CDR3 DNA sequence: TGTGCCAGCAGCCCACGGGATGGCTATGGCTACACCTTC. Translating gives CASSPRDGYGYTF. The chain carries TRBV5-4 and TRBJ1-2, with no clear D. V lost 4 bases and J lost 4, with 11 bases in between. The germline CDR1 and CDR2 sequences are SGHNT and YYREEE (reference sequence). The CDR3 extends over 13 amino acids. The full variable domain, in which reference TRBV5-4 and TRBJ1-2 provide the parts outside the CDR3, is ETGVTQSPTHLIKTRGQQVTLRCSSQSGHNTVSWYQQALGQGPQFIFQYYREEENGRGNFPPRFSGLQFPNYSSELNVNALELDDSALYLCASSPRDGYGYTFGSGTRLTVV.

The genes are TRBV27 and TRBJ1-1; D unclear. CDR1 is MNHEY, CDR2 SMNVEV, per germline (reference sequence). The CDR3 runs 13 residues. The V and J ends lost 3 bases and 5 bases respectively, with 10 bases between them. Here the CDR3 reads CASSFGRRTEAFF. CDR3 nucleotide sequence: TGTGCCAGCAGTTTCGGGAGAAGAACTGAAGCTTTCTTT.

Of note for this clone: Other nucleotide sequences in the sample specify the same CDR3. The rearrangement links TRBV27 to TRBJ1-6; maybe TRBD1 (6 bases). CDR1 is MNHEY, CDR2 SMNVEV, per germline (reference sequence). The V and J ends lost 3 bases and 4 bases respectively, with 13 bases between them. The CDR3 is made up of 16 amino acids. The CDR3: CASSLSGVSYNSPLHF. CDR3 DNA: TGTGCCAGCAGTTTGTCAGGGGTGTCGTATAATTCACCCCTCCACTTT.

In this sample, this clone turned up once. This rearrangement joins TRBV7-2 to TRBJ2-5; TRBD2 matches 10 bases. From germline, CDR1 is SGHTA and CDR2 FQGNSA. The junction had 8 bases not matched to a gene; V was cut back by 5 bases and J by 2 bases. This CDR3 has 16 residues. The CDR3 DNA follows: TGTGCCAGCAGCGGGGCTAGCGGGGGTTCTCAAGAGACCCAGTACTTC. This encodes CASSGASGGSQETQYF.

The chain joins TRBV7-2 to TRBJ2-1, with TRBD1 matching 10 bases. The CDR3 extends over 16 amino acids. The J segment lost 4 bases and the V segment lost 5 bases, leaving 8 bases of the junction unmatched. Germline CDR1 reads SGHTA; CDR2 reads FQGNSA. CDR3 protein: CASSVGTGVLYNEQFF. The CDR3 coding sequence is TGTGCCAGCAGCGTCGGGACAGGGGTACTATACAATGAGCAGTTCTTC. Based on the CDR3 plus reference TRBV7-2 and TRBJ2-1, the full variable domain is GAGVSQSPSNKVTEKGKDVELRCDPISGHTALYWYRQSLGQGLEFLIYFQGNSAPDKSGLPSDRFSAERTGGSVSTLTIQRTQQEDSAVYLCASSVGTGVLYNEQFFGPGTRLTVL.

The chain combines TRBV7-8 with TRBJ2-7; D is uncertain. The CDR3 runs 13 residues. The germline V gene has CDR1 SGHVS and CDR2 FQNEAQ. V was cut by 4 bases and J by 2 bases, with 9 bases left in between. CDR3 residues: CASSSQLAYEQYF. The DNA for the CDR3 is TGTGCCAGCAGCTCCCAGTTGGCCTACGAGCAGTACTTC. The whole variable domain, filled in from reference TRBV7-8 and TRBJ2-7, reads GAGVSQSPRYKVAKRGQDVALRCDPISGHVSLFWYQQALGQGPEFLTYFQNEAQLDKSGLPSDRFFAERPEGSVSTLKIQRTQQEDSAVYLCASSSQLAYEQYFGPGTRLTVT.

The chain employs TRBV7-2 and TRBJ2-5, with 10 bases matching TRBD1. The ends lost 5 bases at V and 6 bases at J; junction bases unmatched: 12. Germline CDR1 is SGHTA and CDR2 is FQGNSA. The CDR3 is made up of 16 amino acids. This chain's CDR3 is CASSQTGTGVRQTQYF. CDR3 coding DNA: TGTGCCAGCAGCCAGACCGGGACAGGGGTACGTCAGACCCAGTACTTC. The full variable domain, its missing parts supplied by reference TRBV7-2 and TRBJ2-5, is GAGVSQSPSNKVTEKGKDVELRCDPISGHTALYWYRQSLGQGLEFLIYFQGNSAPDKSGLPSDRFSAERTGGSVSTLTIQRTQQEDSAVYLCASSQTGTGVRQTQYFGPGTRLLVL.

The V call is TRBV7-3, the J call TRBJ2-3; no reliable D call. CDR3 length equals 15 residues. V dropped 5 bases and J dropped 2 bases, with 14 bases sitting between them. Germline-derived CDR1 and CDR2 are SGHTA and FQGTGA. In DNA, the CDR3 is TGTGCCAGCAGCCCCAACAGCCTGAACACAGATACGCAGTATTTT. Its protein product is CASSPNSLNTDTQYF.